The clone carrying this TCR beta chain appeared a single time. The sample originates from a study of blood T cell repertoires in COVID-19. Study context: From the United States, Italy and Spain came samples of acute and convalescent COVID-19. The cDNA or gDNA used as material had been derived from T cells, B-cell-depleted T cells, or PBMCs.

In the original workflow: Reference gene primer amplification in the assay estimated nucleated cell counts. TCRdb's table, derived via immunoSEQ multiplex PCR, lists solely in-frame clones and lacks some. V, J and clone size are those of that table, while D and trimming were read from the DNA. Of 250,000 to 400,000 clones listed, roughly 91% are singletons. V was clipped by 2 bases and J by 8 bases; unmatched bases: 6. This CDR3 region has 15 residues. Germline V gene sequence: CDR1 SGHVS, CDR2 FNYEAQ. The source is a man over 45 with active or convalescent COVID-19. The V and J genes are TRBV7-6 and TRBJ2-1; 10 bases are a match to TRBD2. Sequencing was performed on peripheral blood. CDR3 sequence reads: CASSLRSGGEDEQFF. In DNA form, the CDR3 reads TGTGCCAGCAGCTTAAGAAGCGGGGGGGAAGATGAGCAGTTCTTC.